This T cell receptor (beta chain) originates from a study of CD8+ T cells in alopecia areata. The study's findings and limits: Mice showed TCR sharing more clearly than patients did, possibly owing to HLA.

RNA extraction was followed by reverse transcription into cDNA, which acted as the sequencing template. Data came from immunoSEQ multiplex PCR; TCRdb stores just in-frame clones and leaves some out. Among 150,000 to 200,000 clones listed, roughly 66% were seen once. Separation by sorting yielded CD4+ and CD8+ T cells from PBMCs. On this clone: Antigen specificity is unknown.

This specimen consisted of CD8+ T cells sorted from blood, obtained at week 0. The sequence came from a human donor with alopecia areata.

The CDR3 region is CASSSPTGKAEGYTF. CDR3 nucleotides: TGTGCCAGCAGCTCACCGACAGGGAAGGCAGAAGGCTACACCTTC. The chain employs TRBV7-8 and TRBJ1-2; TRBD1 aligns across 7 bases. V was pared by 4 bases and J by 8 bases, with 13 bases of the junction left unmatched. The germline V gene has CDR1 SGHVS and CDR2 FQNEAQ. The length of the CDR3 is 15 residues.